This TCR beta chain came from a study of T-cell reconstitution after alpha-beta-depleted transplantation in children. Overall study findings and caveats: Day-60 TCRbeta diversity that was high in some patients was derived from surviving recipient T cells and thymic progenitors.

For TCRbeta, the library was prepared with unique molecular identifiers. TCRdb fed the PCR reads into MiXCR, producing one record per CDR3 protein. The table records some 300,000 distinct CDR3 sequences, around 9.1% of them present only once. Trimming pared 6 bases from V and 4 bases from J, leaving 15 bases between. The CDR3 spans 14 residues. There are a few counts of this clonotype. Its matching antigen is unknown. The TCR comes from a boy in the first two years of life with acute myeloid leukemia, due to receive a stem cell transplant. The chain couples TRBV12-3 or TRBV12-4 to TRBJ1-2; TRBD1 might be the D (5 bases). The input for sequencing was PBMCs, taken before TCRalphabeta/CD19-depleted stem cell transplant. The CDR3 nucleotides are TGTGCCAGCAGCCGGGACGGCACTTCCTATGGCTACACCTTC. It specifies CASSRDGTSYGYTF.